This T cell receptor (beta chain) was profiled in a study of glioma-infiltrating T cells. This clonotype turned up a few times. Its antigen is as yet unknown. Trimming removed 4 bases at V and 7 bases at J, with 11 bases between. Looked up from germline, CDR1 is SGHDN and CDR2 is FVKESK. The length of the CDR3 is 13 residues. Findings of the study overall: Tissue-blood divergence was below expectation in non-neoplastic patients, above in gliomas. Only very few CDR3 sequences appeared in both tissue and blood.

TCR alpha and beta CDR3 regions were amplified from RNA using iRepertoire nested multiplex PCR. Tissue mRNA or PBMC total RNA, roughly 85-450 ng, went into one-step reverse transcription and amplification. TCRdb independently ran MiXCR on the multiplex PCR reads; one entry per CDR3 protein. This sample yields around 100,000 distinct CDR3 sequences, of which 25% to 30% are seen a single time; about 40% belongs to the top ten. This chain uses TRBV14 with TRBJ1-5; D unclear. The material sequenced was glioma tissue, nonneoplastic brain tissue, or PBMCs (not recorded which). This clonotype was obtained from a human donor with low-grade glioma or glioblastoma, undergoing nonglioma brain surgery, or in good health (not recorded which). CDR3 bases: TGTGCCAGCAGCCTCCCTCCCTCCCAGCCCCAGCATTTT. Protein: CASSLPPSQPQHF.